These 26 T cell receptor beta chains originate from one sample sequenced in a study of blood T cell repertoires in COVID-19. The table came from immunoSEQ multiplex PCR; TCRdb's copy has only in-frame clones and leaves some out. The data show some 180,000 clones, approximately 80% seen once. Sequencing was done on a sample of peripheral blood. Every receptor here comes from a woman of 80 years or more with COVID-19, enrolled during active disease.

This clone was seen a handful of times. The V call is TRBV5-1, the J call TRBJ2-5; the D is unclear. V was clipped by 0 bases and J by 5 bases, with 5 bases between them. Germline V gene data show CDR1 as SGHRS and CDR2 as YFSETQ. The CDR3 is 12 amino acids. The CDR3 loop is CASSLAQETQYF. The DNA for the CDR3 is TGCGCCAGCAGCTTGGCCCAGGAGACCCAGTACTTC.

The chain combines TRBV7-2 with TRBJ1-2; D remains unclear. This CDR3 contains 13 residues. The V and J ends lost 4 bases and 3 bases respectively, with 9 bases between them. Per germline, CDR1 SGHTA and CDR2 FQGNSA. For the CDR3, the DNA is TGTGCCAGCAGCTCACGGGTGGACTATGGCTACACCTTC. Translated: CASSSRVDYGYTF.

The table lists this clone with a few counts. The rearrangement joins TRBV2 to TRBJ1-1, with D possibly matching TRBD1 (5 bases). The CDR3 sequence is 15 residues long. The ends were cut back, 3 bases at V and 6 bases at J, with 17 bases in the middle. Looked up from germline, CDR1 is SNHLY and CDR2 is FYNNEI. CDR3 sequence (DNA): TGTGCCAGCAGTGATTCGGGTAGGGGAATCGCTGAAGCTTTCTTT. Translated: CASSDSGRGIAEAFF. Full variable domain (missing parts from reference TRBV2 and TRBJ1-1): EPEVTQTPSHQVTQMGQEVILRCVPISNHLYFYWYRQILGQKVEFLVSFYNNEISEKSEIFDDQFSVERPDGSNFTLKIRSTKLEDSAMYFCASSDSGRGIAEAFFGQGTRLTVV.

This chain connects TRBV6-2 or TRBV6-3 to TRBJ1-3; D perhaps matches TRBD1 (6 bases). Germline V CDR1 and CDR2: MNHEY, SVGEGT. This CDR3 has 14 residues. V was shortened by 6 bases and J by 7 bases, with 16 bases between the two germline ends. Here the CDR3 reads CASSPTGSFNTIYF. The CDR3 nucleotides read TGTGCCAGCAGCCCGACAGGAAGCTTCAACACCATATATTTT.

V usage is TRBV27 and J usage is TRBJ2-7; the match to TRBD1 covers 9 bases. The germline V gene has CDR1 MNHEY and CDR2 SMNVEV (reference sequence). This CDR3 region has 14 residues. V gave up 6 bases and J gave up 5 bases; unmatched junction bases: 8. Written as DNA, the CDR3 is TGTGCCAGCAGCACTAACAGGGGGCCGGACGAGCAGTACTTC. The encoded protein is CASSTNRGPDEQYF.

This chain links TRBV7-3 with TRBJ2-2; TRBD2 might be the D (6 bases). V was trimmed by 6 bases and J by 9 bases, leaving 38 bases between them. CDR3 size: 21 residues. Germline CDR1 reads SGHTA; CDR2 reads FQGTGA. The CDR3 region is CASRLSTGTSAETPPLRELFF. CDR3 DNA sequence: TGTGCCAGCAGGTTATCTACCGGGACTTCGGCCGAAACCCCCCCCCTACGGGAGCTGTTTTTT.

This chain uses TRBV2 with TRBJ1-5; D possibly corresponds to TRBD1 (5 bases). V lost 3 bases, J lost 6 bases, and 18 bases lay in between. The V gene's germline CDR1 is SNHLY and CDR2 FYNNEI. The CDR3 has 16 amino acids. For the CDR3, the DNA is TGTGCCAGCAGTGACGTCAGGGAGGCCTCAGGTCAGCCCCAGCATTTT. The encoded protein is CASSDVREASGQPQHF.

In this sample, this clone turned up many times. J is TRBJ2-7 and V is TRBV5-1, with D possibly being TRBD1 (6 bases). CDR3 length equals 12 residues. Germline V lookup: CDR1 SGHRS, CDR2 YFSETQ. The V end lost 4 bases, the J end lost 3 bases, and 8 bases lay between the germline ends. CDR3 amino acids: CASSIGGYEQYF. The CDR3 nucleotides read TGCGCCAGCAGCATAGGGGGCTACGAGCAGTACTTC.

In nucleotides, the CDR3 is TGTGCCAGCAGCCCCGGACTAGCGGGGGTAGAGACCCAGTACTTC. Translated, it gives CASSPGLAGVETQYF. The V call is TRBV5-4, the J call TRBJ2-5, with 13 bases matching TRBD2. Germline-derived CDR1 and CDR2 are SGHNT and YYREEE (reference sequence). V was clipped by 4 bases and J by 4 bases; unmatched bases: 4. The CDR3 contains 15 residues.

The V gene is TRBV3-1 (or the pseudogene TRBV3-2), the J gene TRBJ2-7, with 12 bases fitting TRBD1. Trimming at V came to 1 base and at J to 2 bases, leaving 3 bases not matched to a gene. The CDR3 covers 16 residues. Germline V CDR1 and CDR2: LGHDT, YNNKEL (reference sequence). The CDR3 DNA reads TGTGCCAGCAGCCAAGCCGGGACAGGGGGCACCTACGAGCAGTACTTC. This codes for CASSQAGTGGTYEQYF.

The gene calls are TRBV11-2 and TRBJ1-2; no firm D call. This CDR3 has 13 amino acids. Germline V gene data show CDR1 as SGHAT and CDR2 as FQNNGV. Trimming pared 6 bases from V and 3 bases from J, leaving 11 bases between. CDR3 sequence: CASSPGTDYGYTF. Written as DNA, the CDR3 is TGTGCCAGCAGTCCCGGTACAGACTATGGCTACACCTTC.

The chain couples TRBV9 to TRBJ2-3; 8 bases agree with TRBD2. V was pared by 6 bases and J by 0 bases, with 3 bases of the junction left unmatched. The V gene's germline CDR1 is SGDLS and CDR2 YYNGEE. The CDR3 sequence is 14 residues long. As DNA, the CDR3 is TGTGCCAGCAACCGGGAGGGGAGCACAGATACGCAGTATTTT. Encoded protein: CASNREGSTDTQYF.

The V and J genes are TRBV28 and TRBJ2-3; tentatively, D is TRBD2 (5 bases). This CDR3 has 15 amino acids. Trimming pared 6 bases from V and 7 bases from J, leaving 20 bases between. Germline V gene lookup returns CDR1 MDHEN and CDR2 SYDVKM. The CDR3 here is CASRPPPHRGNTQYF. In DNA, the CDR3 is TGTGCCAGCAGGCCGCCTCCCCATCGGGGAAATACGCAGTATTTT.

The rearrangement uses TRBV5-1 and TRBJ2-1; TRBD2 matches at 8 bases. The germline V gene has CDR1 SGHRS and CDR2 YFSETQ. Germline trimming cut 0 bases from V and 8 bases from J; bases unmatched to any gene: 10. The CDR3 is 16 amino acids. CDR3 DNA: TGCGCCAGCAGCTTGGCCCGATTGGTCGGGGGGGATGAGCAGTTCTTC. Translation: CASSLARLVGGDEQFF.

In nucleotides, the CDR3 is TGTGCCAGCAGCCGAACAGGGGCTAATGAAAAACTGTTTTTT. This codes for CASSRTGANEKLFF. The chain employs TRBV11-2 and TRBJ1-4, with 7 positions matching TRBD1. CDR3 length: 14 residues. Germline assignment: CDR1 SGHAT and CDR2 FQNNGV. J lost 3 bases, V lost 5 bases, and 3 bases had no gene match.

This clone appeared a few times. The chain couples TRBV13 to TRBJ1-2; a weak D match, TRBD1 (6 bases). The length of the CDR3 is 14 residues. CDR1 is PRHDT and CDR2 is FYEKMQ in the germline V gene (reference sequence). Trimming took 0 bases from V and 5 from J, leaving 10 bases between them. The CDR3 nucleotides are TGTGCCAGCAGCTTAGGCCGGCAGGGGTATGGCTACACCTTC. This codes for CASSLGRQGYGYTF.

V and J are TRBV2 and TRBJ2-5; 11 bases line up with TRBD2. The germline CDR1 and CDR2 sequences are SNHLY and FYNNEI. V lost 6 bases, J lost 4 bases, and 4 bases stayed unmatched. The CDR3 runs 14 residues. CDR3 DNA: TGTGCCAGCAGCGGTGGGACTAGCGGAGAGACCCAGTACTTC. Protein product: CASSGGTSGETQYF.

The rearrangement joins TRBV9 to TRBJ2-2; tentatively, D is TRBD2 (5 bases). Germline CDR1 and CDR2: SGDLS and YYNGEE. Trimming took off 0 bases at V and 1 base at J, with 10 bases between the two ends. CDR3 length: 16 residues. The CDR3 loop reads CASSVAPSRNTGELFF. CDR3 coding DNA: TGTGCCAGCAGCGTAGCGCCTAGCAGGAACACCGGGGAGCTGTTTTTT.

This chain uses TRBV11-2 with TRBJ2-1; 8 nucleotides align to TRBD2. CDR1 and CDR2 from the germline V gene are SGHAT and FQNNGV. V lost 4 bases and J lost 2; bases outside the gene matches: 4. The CDR3 extends over 15 amino acids. The CDR3, as DNA: TGTGCCAGCAGCTATACTAGCGGAACCTACAATGAGCAGTTCTTC. Encoded protein: CASSYTSGTYNEQFF.

The genes are TRBV4-1 and TRBJ2-2, with 9 bases identical to TRBD2. V lost 3 bases to trimming and J lost 6 bases; unmatched junction nucleotides: 17. CDR3 length equals 19 residues. Germline CDR1 is MGHRA and CDR2 is YSYEKL. CDR3 nucleotides: TGCGCCAGCAGCCAGGAAAGGGCCCGGAGGCGGGAGGGGGCCGGGGAGCTGTTTTTT. Translated, it gives CASSQERARRREGAGELFF.

The gene calls are TRBV15 and TRBJ1-2; D gene unclear. The V gene lost 2 bases and the J gene lost 2 bases, with 9 bases spanning the gap. CDR1 is LNHNV, CDR2 YYDKDF, per germline (reference sequence). The CDR3 length is 14 residues. For the CDR3, the DNA is TGTGCCACCAGCAGAACCCTTGAGAACTATGGCTACACCTTC. It is translated as CATSRTLENYGYTF.

The chain links TRBV4-1 to TRBJ1-2; possible D gene TRBD1, 5 bases. V lost 1 base and J lost 7, with 19 bases in between. From germline, CDR1 is MGHRA and CDR2 YSYEKL. The CDR3 totals 16 residues. Here the CDR3 reads CASSQAPTDAGPGYTF. CDR3 bases: TGCGCCAGCAGCCAAGCCCCTACGGACGCGGGGCCTGGCTACACCTTC.

The chain recombines TRBV14 with TRBJ1-1; 9 bases fit TRBD1. The CDR3 loop spans 15 amino acids. V lost 1 base to trimming and J lost 7 bases; unmatched junction nucleotides: 7. The germline CDR1 and CDR2 sequences are SGHDN and FVKESK. CDR3 DNA: TGTGCCAGCAGCCAAGGGGACAGGGAGGGCCTTGAAGCTTTCTTT. As protein: CASSQGDREGLEAFF.

The CDR3 spells CASSIRTSGPEGTQYF. In nucleotides, the CDR3 is TGTGCCAGCAGTATACGGACTAGCGGGCCCGAGGGGACCCAGTACTTC. The V gene is TRBV6-2 or TRBV6-3, the J gene TRBJ2-5, with 11 bases lining up with TRBD2. V shed 5 bases and J 7 bases; nucleotides not matched to a gene: 12. The length of the CDR3 is 16 residues. CDR1 is MNHEY, CDR2 SVGEGT, per germline.

The chain uses TRBV4-2 and TRBJ1-2; the D is unclear. In germline, CDR1 is LGHNA, CDR2 YNFKEQ. The CDR3 is made up of 15 amino acids. The ends were cut back, 0 bases at V and 6 bases at J, with 14 bases in the middle. The CDR3 bases are TGTGCCAGCAGCCAAGATGACGGGGTTTCCGATGGCTACACCTTC. Residues: CASSQDDGVSDGYTF.

The gene calls are TRBV2 and TRBJ1-3; D unclear. Trimming removed 8 bases from V and 0 bases from J, with 14 bases in between. Germline loops: CDR1 SNHLY, CDR2 FYNNEI. This CDR3 region has 15 residues. The CDR3 spells CASAASSFSGNTIYF. DNA for the CDR3: TGTGCCAGCGCGGCCAGTTCATTCTCTGGAAACACCATATATTTT.